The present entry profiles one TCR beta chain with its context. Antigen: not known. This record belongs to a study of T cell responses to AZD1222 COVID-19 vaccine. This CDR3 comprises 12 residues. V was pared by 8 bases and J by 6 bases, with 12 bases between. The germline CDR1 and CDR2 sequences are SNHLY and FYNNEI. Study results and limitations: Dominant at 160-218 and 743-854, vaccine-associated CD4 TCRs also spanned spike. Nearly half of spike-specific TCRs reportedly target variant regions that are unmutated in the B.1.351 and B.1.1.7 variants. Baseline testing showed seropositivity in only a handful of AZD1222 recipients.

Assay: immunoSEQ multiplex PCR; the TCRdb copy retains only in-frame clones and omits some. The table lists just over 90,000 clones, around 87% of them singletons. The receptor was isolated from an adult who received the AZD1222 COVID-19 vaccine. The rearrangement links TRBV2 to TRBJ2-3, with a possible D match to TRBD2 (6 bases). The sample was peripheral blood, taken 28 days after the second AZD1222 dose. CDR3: CASGRFADTQYF. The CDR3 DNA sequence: TGTGCCAGCGGGAGGTTCGCCGATACGCAGTATTTT.